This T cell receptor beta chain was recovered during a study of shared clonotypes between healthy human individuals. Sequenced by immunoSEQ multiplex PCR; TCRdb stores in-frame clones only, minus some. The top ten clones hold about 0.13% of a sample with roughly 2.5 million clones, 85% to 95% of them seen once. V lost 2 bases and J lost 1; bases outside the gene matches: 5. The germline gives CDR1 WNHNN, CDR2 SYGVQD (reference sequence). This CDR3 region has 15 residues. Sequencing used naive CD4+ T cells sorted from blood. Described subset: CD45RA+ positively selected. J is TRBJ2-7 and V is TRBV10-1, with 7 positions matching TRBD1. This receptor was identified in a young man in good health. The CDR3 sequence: CASSEGWTGSYEQYF. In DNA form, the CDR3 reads TGCGCCAGCAGTGAGGGATGGACAGGTTCCTACGAGCAGTACTTC.